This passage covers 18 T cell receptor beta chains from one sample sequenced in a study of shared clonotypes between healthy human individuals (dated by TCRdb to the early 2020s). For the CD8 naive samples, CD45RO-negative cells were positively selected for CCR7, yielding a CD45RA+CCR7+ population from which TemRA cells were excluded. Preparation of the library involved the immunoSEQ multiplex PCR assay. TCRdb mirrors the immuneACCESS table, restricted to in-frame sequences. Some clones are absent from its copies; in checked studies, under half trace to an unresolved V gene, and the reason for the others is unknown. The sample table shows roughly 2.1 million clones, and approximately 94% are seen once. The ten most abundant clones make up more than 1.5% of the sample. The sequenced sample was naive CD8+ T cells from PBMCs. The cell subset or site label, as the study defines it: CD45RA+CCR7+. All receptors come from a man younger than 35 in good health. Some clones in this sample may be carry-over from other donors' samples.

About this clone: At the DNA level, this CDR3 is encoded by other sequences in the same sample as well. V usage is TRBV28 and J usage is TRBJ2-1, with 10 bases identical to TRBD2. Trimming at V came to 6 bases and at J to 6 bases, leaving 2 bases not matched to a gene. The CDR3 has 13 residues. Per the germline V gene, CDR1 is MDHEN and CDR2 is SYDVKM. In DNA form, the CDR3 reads TGTGCCAGCAGACTAGCGGGACTCAATGAGCAGTTCTTC. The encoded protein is CASRLAGLNEQFF.

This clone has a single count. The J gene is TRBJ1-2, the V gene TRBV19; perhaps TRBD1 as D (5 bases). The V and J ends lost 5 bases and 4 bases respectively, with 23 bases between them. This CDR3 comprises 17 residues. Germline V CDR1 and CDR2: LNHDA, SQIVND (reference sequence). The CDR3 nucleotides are TGTGCCAGTAGTGCTCACGCCCTCGGAGGGGCCATCTATGGCTACACCTTC. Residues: CASSAHALGGAIYGYTF.

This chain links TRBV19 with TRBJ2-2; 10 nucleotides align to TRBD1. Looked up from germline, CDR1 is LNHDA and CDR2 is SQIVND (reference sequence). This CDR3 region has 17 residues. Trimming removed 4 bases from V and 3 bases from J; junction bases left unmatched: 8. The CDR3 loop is CASSSPDRGTYTGELFF. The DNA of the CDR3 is TGTGCCAGTAGTAGTCCGGACAGGGGGACTTACACCGGGGAGCTGTTTTTT.

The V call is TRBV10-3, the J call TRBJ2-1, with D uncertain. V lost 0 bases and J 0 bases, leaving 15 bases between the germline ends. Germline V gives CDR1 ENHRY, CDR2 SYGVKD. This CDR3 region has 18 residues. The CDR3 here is CAISESPGATISYNEQFF. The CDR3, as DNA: TGTGCCATCAGTGAGTCTCCCGGCGCAACGATCTCCTACAATGAGCAGTTCTTC.

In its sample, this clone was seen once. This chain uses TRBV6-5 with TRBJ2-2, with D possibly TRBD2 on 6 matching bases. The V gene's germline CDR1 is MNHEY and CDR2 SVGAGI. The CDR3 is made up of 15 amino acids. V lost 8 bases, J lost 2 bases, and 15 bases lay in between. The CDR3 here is CASSYLGGNTGELFF. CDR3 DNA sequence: TGTGCCAGCTCTTACCTGGGGGGAAACACCGGGGAGCTGTTTTTT.

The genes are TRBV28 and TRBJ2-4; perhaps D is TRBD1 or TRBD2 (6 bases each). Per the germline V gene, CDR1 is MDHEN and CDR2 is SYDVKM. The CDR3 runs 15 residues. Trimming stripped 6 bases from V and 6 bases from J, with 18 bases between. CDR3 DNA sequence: TGTGCCAGCAGGAAGGGGGGACCGCTTAGAAACATTCAGTACTTC. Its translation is CASRKGGPLRNIQYF.

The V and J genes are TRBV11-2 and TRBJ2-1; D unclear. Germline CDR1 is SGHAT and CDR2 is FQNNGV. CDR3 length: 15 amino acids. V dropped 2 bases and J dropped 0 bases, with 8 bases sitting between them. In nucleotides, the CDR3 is TGTGCCAGCAGCTTATTTAGTAGCTCCTACAATGAGCAGTTCTTC. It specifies CASSLFSSSYNEQFF.

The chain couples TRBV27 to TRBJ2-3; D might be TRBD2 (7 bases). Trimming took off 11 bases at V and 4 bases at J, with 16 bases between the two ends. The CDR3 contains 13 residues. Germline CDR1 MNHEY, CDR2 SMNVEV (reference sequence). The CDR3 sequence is CAVRGEGPDTQYF. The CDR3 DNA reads TGTGCCGTAAGGGGGGAGGGGCCAGATACGCAGTATTTT.

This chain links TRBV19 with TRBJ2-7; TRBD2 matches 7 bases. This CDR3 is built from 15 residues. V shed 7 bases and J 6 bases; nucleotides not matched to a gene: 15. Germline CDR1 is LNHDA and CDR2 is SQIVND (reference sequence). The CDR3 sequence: CASTQGQGGLSEQYF. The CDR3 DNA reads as TGTGCCAGTACCCAAGGGCAGGGAGGGTTATCCGAGCAGTACTTC.

The CDR3 sequence is CATSPRSTRGHGELFF. CDR3 DNA sequence: TGTGCCACCAGCCCCCGCTCGACTAGGGGGCACGGGGAGCTGTTTTTT. This chain connects TRBV15 to TRBJ2-2; D perhaps matches TRBD1 (7 bases). This CDR3 is 16 amino acids long. With 5 bases removed from V and 7 bases from J, the gap between germline ends came to 20 bases. Germline-derived CDR1 and CDR2 are LNHNV and YYDKDF (reference sequence).

The CDR3 loop reads CATGVGVTYEQYF. The CDR3, as DNA: TGTGCCACGGGGGTAGGGGTGACCTACGAGCAGTACTTC. The J gene is TRBJ2-7, the V gene TRBV15, with D possibly being TRBD1 or TRBD2 (5 bases each). Between the trimmed V and J ends, which lost 9 bases and 2 bases, there was a span of 14 bases. Germline assignment: CDR1 LNHNV and CDR2 YYDKDF (reference sequence). The CDR3 sequence is 13 residues long.

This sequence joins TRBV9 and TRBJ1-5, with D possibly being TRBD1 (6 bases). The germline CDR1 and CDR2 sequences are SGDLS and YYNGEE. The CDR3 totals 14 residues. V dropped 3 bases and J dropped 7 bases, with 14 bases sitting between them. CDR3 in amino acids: CASSGGQSGQPQHF. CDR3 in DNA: TGTGCCAGCAGCGGCGGACAGTCGGGCCAGCCCCAGCATTTT.

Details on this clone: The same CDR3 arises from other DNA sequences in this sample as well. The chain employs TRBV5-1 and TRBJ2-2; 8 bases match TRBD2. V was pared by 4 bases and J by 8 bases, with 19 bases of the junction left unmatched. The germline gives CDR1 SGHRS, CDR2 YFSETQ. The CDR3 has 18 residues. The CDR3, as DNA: TGCGCCAGCAGCCGCACGCCGATAGCGGGGACTACCCTTGGGGAGCTGTTTTTT. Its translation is CASSRTPIAGTTLGELFF.

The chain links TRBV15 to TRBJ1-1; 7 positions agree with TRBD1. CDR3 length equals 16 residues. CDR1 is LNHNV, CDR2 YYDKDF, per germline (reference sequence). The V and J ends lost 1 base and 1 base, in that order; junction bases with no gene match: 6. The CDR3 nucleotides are TGTGCCACCAGCAGAGCTATGGACAGGCGGAACACTGAAGCTTTCTTT. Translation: CATSRAMDRRNTEAFF. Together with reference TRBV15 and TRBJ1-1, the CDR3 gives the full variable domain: DAMVIQNPRYQVTQFGKPVTLSCSQTLNHNVMYWYQQKSSQAPKLLFHYYDKDFNNEADTPDNFQSRRPNTSFCFLDIRSPGLGDTAMYLCATSRAMDRRNTEAFFGQGTRLTVV.

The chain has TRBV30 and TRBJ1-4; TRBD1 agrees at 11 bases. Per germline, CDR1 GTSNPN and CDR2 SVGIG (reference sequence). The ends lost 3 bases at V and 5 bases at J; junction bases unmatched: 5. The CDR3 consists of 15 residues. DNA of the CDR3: TGTGCCTGGAGCGACGGGACAGGGGGGAATGAAAAACTGTTTTTT. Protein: CAWSDGTGGNEKLFF.

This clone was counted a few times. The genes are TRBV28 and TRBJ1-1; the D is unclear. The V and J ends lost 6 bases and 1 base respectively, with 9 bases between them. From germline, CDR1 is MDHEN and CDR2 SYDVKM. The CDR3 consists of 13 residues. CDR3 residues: CASRSVGNTEAFF. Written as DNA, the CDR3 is TGTGCCAGCAGATCAGTGGGGAACACTGAAGCTTTCTTT. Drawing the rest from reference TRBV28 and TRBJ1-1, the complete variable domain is DVKVTQSSRYLVKRTGEKVFLECVQDMDHENMFWYRQDPGLGLRLIYFSYDVKMKEKGDIPEGYSVSREKKERFSLILESASTNQTSMYLCASRSVGNTEAFFGQGTRLTVV.

DNA for the CDR3: TGTGCCAGCAGCTCCGGACGGGCAGATACGCAGTATTTT. Protein sequence: CASSSGRADTQYF. The chain uses TRBV6-4 and TRBJ2-3; D gene ambiguous. The V and J ends lost 6 bases and 4 bases respectively, with 11 bases between them. This CDR3 spans 13 amino acids. Looked up from germline, CDR1 is MRHNA and CDR2 is SNTAGT.

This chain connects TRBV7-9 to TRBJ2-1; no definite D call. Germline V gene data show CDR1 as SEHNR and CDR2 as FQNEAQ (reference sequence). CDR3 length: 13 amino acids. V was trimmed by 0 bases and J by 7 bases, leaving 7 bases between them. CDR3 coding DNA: TGTGCCAGCAGCTTAGCGGATTCGAATGAGCAGTTCTTC. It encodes CASSLADSNEQFF.